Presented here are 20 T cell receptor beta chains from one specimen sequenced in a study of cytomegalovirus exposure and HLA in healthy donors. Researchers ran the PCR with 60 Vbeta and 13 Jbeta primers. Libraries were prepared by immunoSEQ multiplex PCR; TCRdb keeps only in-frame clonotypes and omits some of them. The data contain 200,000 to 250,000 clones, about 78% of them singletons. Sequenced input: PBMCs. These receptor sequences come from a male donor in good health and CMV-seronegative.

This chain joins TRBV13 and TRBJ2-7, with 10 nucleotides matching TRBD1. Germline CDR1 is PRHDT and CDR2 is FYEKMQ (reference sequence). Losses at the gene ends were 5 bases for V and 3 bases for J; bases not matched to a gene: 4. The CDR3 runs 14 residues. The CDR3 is CASSPRDRGYEQYF. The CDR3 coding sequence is TGTGCCAGCAGCCCTCGGGACAGGGGCTACGAGCAGTACTTC.

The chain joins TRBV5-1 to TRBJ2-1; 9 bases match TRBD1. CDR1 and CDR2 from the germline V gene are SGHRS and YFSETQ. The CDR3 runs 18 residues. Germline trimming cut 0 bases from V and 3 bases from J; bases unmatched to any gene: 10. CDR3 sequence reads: CASSLARRGTGIYNEQFF. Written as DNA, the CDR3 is TGCGCCAGCAGCTTGGCCAGGAGGGGGACAGGGATCTACAATGAGCAGTTCTTC.

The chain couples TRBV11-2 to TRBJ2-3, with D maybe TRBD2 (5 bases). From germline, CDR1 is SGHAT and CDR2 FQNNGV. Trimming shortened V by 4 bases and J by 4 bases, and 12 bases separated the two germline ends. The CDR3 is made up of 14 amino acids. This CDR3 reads CASSSSAGADTQYF. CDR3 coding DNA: TGTGCCAGCAGCTCCTCAGCCGGGGCAGATACGCAGTATTTT.

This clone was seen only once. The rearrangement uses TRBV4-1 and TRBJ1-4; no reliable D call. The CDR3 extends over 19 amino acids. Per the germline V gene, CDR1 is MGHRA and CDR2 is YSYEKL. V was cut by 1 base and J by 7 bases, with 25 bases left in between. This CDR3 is CASSQVFYSGSGASEKLFF. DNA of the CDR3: TGCGCCAGCAGCCAAGTATTCTATTCGGGTTCTGGAGCGTCTGAAAAACTGTTTTTT.

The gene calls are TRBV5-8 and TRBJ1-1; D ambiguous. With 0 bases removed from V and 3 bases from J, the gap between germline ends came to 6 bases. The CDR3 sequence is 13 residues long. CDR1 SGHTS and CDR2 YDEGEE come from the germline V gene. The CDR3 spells CASSLVRYTEAFF. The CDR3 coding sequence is TGTGCCAGCAGCTTGGTGAGGTACACTGAAGCTTTCTTT.

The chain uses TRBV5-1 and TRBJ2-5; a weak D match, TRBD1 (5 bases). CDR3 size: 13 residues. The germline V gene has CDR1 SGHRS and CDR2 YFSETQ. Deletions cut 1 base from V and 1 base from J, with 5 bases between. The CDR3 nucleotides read TGCGCCAGCAGCTTGCAGGGCCAAGAGACCCAGTACTTC. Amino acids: CASSLQGQETQYF.

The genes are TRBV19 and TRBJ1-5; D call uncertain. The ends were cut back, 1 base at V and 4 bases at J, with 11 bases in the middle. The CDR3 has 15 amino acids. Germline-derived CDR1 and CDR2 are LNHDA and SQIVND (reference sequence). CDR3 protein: CASSIGGLPNQPQHF. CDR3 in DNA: TGTGCCAGTAGTATAGGCGGGCTTCCGAATCAGCCCCAGCATTTT.

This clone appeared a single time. DNA of the CDR3: TGTGCCAGTAGTATCGGAGGAAGTAAGACAGATACGCAGTATTTT. This gives the protein CASSIGGSKTDTQYF. V usage is TRBV19 and J usage is TRBJ2-3; perhaps TRBD2 as D (5 bases). The CDR3 is 15 residues long. Looked up from germline, CDR1 is LNHDA and CDR2 is SQIVND (reference sequence). V gave up 3 bases and J gave up 3 bases, with 13 bases separating them.

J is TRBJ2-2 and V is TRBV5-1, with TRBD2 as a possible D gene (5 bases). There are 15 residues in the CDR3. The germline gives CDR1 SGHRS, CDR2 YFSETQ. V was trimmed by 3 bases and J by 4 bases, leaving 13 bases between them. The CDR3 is CASSSMGAGTGELFF. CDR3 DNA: TGCGCCAGCAGCTCGATGGGCGCGGGCACCGGGGAGCTGTTTTTT.

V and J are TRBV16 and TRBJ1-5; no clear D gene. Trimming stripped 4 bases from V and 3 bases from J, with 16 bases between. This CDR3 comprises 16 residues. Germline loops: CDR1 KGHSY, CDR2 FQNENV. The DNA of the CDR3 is TGTGCCAGCAGCCGACAAGGTGGAGGCCACAATCAGCCCCAGCATTTT. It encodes CASSRQGGGHNQPQHF.

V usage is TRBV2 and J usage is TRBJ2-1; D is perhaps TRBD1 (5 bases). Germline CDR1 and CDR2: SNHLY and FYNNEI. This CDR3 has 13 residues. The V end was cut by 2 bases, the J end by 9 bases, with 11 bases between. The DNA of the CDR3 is TGTGCCAGCAGTGAAAGGCAGGGCGGTGAGCAGTTCTTC. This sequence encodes CASSERQGGEQFF.

The CDR3 region is CASSQLDTNYGYTF. CDR3 bases: TGTGCCAGCAGCCAATTGGACACTAACTATGGCTACACCTTC. V is TRBV14 and J is TRBJ1-2; D possibly corresponds to TRBD1 (5 bases). V was shortened by 2 bases and J by 0 bases, with 7 bases between the two germline ends. Germline CDR1 reads SGHDN; CDR2 reads FVKESK. The CDR3 has 14 residues.

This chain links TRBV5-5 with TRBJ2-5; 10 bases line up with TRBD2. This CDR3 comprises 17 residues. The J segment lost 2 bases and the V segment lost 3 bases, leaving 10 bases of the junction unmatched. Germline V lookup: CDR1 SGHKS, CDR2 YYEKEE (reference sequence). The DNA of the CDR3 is TGTGCCAGCAGCTCTATCACTTCTAGCGGGGGTCAAGAGACCCAGTACTTC. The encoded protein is CASSSITSSGGQETQYF.

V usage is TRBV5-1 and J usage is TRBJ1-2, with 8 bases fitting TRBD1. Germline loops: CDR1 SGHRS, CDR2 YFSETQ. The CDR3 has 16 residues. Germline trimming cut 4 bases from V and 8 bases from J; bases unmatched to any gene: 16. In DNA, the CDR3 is TGCGCCAGCAGCGCAGGCGCAGCAGGGGGCCTTGGAGGCTACACCTTC. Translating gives CASSAGAAGGLGGYTF.

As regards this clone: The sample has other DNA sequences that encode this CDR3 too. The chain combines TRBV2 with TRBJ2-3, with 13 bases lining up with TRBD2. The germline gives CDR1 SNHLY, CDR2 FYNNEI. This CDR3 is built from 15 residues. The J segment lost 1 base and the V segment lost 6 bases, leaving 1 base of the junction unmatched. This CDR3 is CASSGLAGGTDTQYF. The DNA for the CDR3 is TGTGCCAGCAGCGGACTAGCGGGGGGCACAGATACGCAGTATTTT.

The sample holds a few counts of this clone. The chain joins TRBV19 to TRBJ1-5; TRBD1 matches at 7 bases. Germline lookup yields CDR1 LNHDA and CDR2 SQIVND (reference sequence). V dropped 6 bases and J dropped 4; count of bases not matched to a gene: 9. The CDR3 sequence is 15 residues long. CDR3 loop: CASRYEGAHNQPQHF. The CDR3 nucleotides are TGTGCCAGTAGGTATGAGGGGGCCCATAATCAGCCCCAGCATTTT.

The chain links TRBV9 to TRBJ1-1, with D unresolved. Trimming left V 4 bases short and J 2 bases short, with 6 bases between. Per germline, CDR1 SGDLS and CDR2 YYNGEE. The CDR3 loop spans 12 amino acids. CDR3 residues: CASSPLNTEAFF. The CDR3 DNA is TGTGCCAGCAGCCCCCTCAACACTGAAGCTTTCTTT. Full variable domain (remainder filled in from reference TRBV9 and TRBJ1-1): DSGVTQTPKHLITATGQRVTLRCSPRSGDLSVYWYQQSLDQGLQFLIQYYNGEERAKGNILERFSAQQFPDLHSELNLSSLELGDSALYFCASSPLNTEAFFGQGTRLTVV.

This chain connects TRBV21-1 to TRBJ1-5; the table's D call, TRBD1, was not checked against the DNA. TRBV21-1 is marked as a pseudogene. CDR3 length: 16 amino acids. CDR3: CASSKFGDRGNQPQHF. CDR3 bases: TGTGCCAGCAGCAAATTCGGGGACAGGGGCAATCAGCCCCAGCATTTT.

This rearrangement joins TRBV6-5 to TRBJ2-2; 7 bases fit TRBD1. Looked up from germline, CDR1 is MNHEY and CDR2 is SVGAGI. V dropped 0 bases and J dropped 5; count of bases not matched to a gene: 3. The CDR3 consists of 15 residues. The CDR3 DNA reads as TGTGCCAGCAGTTACTCGACAGGGCGGACCGGGGAGCTGTTTTTT. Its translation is CASSYSTGRTGELFF.

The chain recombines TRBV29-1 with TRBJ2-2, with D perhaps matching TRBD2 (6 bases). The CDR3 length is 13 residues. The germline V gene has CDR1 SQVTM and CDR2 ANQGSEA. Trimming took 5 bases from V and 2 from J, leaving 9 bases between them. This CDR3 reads CSVSSENTGELFF. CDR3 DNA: TGCAGCGTTTCTAGCGAAAACACCGGGGAGCTGTTTTTT.